What follows describes a single T cell receptor (beta chain). This receptor's antigen is unknown. The record has no base qualities; no much larger clone is one base away. There are 15 amino acids in the CDR3, from cysteine to phenylalanine inclusive. Only the CDR3 DNA is retained, 45 bases long and in frame from the first base. Here V drops 0 bases and J drops 13 bases, and the junction holds 9 bases not matched to any gene. CDR1 and CDR2 were assigned from the germline V gene as MGHRA and YSYEKL. The sample belongs to a study of OX40 agonist ivuxolimab in advanced cancers. For the study in its entirety: Ivuxolimab, which targeted the costimulatory receptor OX40 (CD134), was an agonistic, fully human IgG2 monoclonal antibody. Patients were allowed to have had prior anti-PD-1, anti-PD-L1 or anti-CTLA-4 therapy, and 40% to 45% of the dose-escalation patients had previously received checkpoint inhibitors. The monotherapy dose-escalation portion (N of about 57 patients) of the phase I ivuxolimab trial is reported in the paper. Intravenous ivuxolimab was administered to patients every 2 weeks at six dose levels: 0.01, 0.1, 0.3, 1.5, 3 and 10 mg/kg. The point of sequencing TCRbeta in the periphery was to test whether ivuxolimab changed TCR sequence diversity and drove clonal T-cell expansion. Among the approximately 50 dose-escalation patients, about 20 had hepatocellular carcinoma, 15 melanoma, 9 renal cell carcinoma and 9 head and neck cancer. Partial responses occurred in three dose-escalation patients, of whom one had hepatocellular carcinoma and two had cutaneous melanoma. In the dose-escalation cohort, approximately 82% of patients were male, and the mean age was 60 years with a range of roughly 20 to 80.

To sequence the TCRbeta CDR3 region, genomic DNA was isolated from the sorted cells. The immunoSEQ Assay was used for sequencing of TCRbeta CDR3 regions. The immuneACCESS repertoire file appears here via TCRdb, limited to in-frame rearrangements. These files lack a portion of the clones; in checked studies, under half of the deficit traces to unresolved V genes, and the cause of the others is not known. Recorded for this sample are 57,000 or so clones; more than 70% of them occurred a single time. Jointly, the top ten make up over 2% of the sample. Broad study findings and their caveats: Clonal expansion of both CD4+ and CD8+ blood T cells was observed from baseline to week 6 at doses 0.1 to 3.0 mg/kg. After ivuxolimab, expanded clones were on average more numerous among CD8+ T cells than among CD4+ T cells. The antigen specificity of the peripheral T cells that underwent clonal expansion was not determined. In the 0.1-3.0 mg/kg groups, partial responders had among the lowest normalized peripheral clonal expansion, particularly in CD8+ T cells. Low levels of normalized T-cell clonal expansion were also seen in some patients who did not respond.

The trial excluded patients who had a history of autoimmune disease or who were on systemic immunosuppression. Peripheral blood for TCR sequencing was collected from all dose cohorts at baseline, on cycle 4 day 1, and on cycle 7 day 1. Samples came from an open-label, multicenter, first-in-human phase I dose-escalation trial of ivuxolimab. Adults with locally advanced or metastatic head and neck squamous cell, hepatocellular, melanoma or renal cell carcinoma were enrolled in the trial. Before TCR sequencing, CD4+ and CD8+ T cells were separately sorted from peripheral blood. The V and J genes are TRBV4-1 and TRBJ1-4, with TRBD1 identical over 9 junction bases. The material sequenced was CD4+ or CD8+ T cells sorted from blood, taken in a trial of the OX40 agonist ivuxolimab. The TCR originated in an adult with an advanced solid tumor such as melanoma, head and neck, liver or kidney cancer. The CDR3 has the sequence CASSQDEGTGNLLFF. The DNA sequence is given as TGCGCCAGCAGCCAAGATGAAGGGACAGGGAATTTACTGTTTTTT.